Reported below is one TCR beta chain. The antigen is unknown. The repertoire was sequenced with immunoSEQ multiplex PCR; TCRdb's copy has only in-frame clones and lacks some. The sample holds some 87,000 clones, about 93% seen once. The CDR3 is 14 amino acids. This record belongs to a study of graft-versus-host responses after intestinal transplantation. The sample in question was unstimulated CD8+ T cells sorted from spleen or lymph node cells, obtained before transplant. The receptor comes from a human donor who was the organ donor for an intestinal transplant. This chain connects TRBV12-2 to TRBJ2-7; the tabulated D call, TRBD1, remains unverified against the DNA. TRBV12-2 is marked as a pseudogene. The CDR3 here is CASRFVRGEDEQYF. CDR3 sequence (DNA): TGTGCAAGTCGCTTCGTTAGGGGTGAGGACGAGCAGTACTTC.